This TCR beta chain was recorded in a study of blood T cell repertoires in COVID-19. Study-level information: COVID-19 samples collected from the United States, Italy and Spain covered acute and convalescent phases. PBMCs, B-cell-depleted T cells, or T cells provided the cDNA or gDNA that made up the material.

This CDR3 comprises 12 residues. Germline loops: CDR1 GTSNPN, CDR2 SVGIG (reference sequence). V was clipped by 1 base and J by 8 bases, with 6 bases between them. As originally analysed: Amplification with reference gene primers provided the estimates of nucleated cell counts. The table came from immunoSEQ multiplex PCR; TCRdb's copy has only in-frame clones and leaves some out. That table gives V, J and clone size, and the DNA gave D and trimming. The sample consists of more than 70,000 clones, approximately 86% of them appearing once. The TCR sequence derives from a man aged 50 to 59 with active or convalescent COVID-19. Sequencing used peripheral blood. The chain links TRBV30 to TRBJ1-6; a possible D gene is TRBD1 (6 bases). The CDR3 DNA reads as TGTGCCTGGAGTGGACAGGATTCACCCCTCCACTTT. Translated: CAWSGQDSPLHF. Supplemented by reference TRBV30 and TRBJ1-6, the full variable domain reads SQTIHQWPATLVQPVGSPLSLECTVEGTSNPNLYWYRQAAGRGLQLLFYSVGIGQISSEVPQNLSASRPQDRQFILSSKKLLLSDSGFYLCAWSGQDSPLHFGNGTRLTVT.